A selection of T cell receptor beta chains follows, all from one sample in a study of blood T cell repertoires in COVID-19. This table comes from immunoSEQ multiplex PCR, and its TCRdb copy is limited to in-frame clones, with some not included. Among tens of thousands of clones, approximately 80% were seen once, and the ten largest hold about 24%. Sample: peripheral blood. The receptors originated from a human donor in a cohort sampled during active COVID-19. Each CDR3 is given with its conserved first and last residue. Each record gives: V gene, D gene, J gene, CDR3 protein. D genes are given only for firm matches.

TRBV6-5	NA	TRBJ1-5	CASSYSGSYQPQHF
TRBV7-2	TRBD2	TRBJ2-7	CASSPTSGGFSYEQYF
TRBV7-3	TRBD1	TRBJ2-4	CASSPGTGGNIQYF
TRBV4-3	TRBD2	TRBJ2-6	CASSLSGTTSSGANVLTF
TRBV10-3	NA	TRBJ1-5	CAISESGGNQPQHF
TRBV4-1	NA	TRBJ2-7	CASSQLAGGSYEQYF
TRBV19	NA	TRBJ2-1	CASRVRGNNEQFF
TRBV2	NA	TRBJ2-4	CASSGGGQGENIQYF
TRBV5-5	NA	TRBJ2-3	CASSSADLTDTQYF
TRBV7-3	TRBD2	TRBJ2-1	CASSLNGLAGKNEQFF
TRBV9	NA	TRBJ2-5	CASSVGPQGRKETQYF
TRBV18	NA	TRBJ2-7	CASSGEVTASAEQYF
TRBV28	TRBD1	TRBJ2-6	CASSRTGDFGANVLTF
TRBV2	TRBD1	TRBJ1-5	CASRGQGTTPYSNQPQHF
TRBV9	NA	TRBJ1-4	CASSVDSTTNEKLFF
TRBV6-2/TRBV6-3	TRBD2	TRBJ2-1	CASSYSRLAGGNEQFF
TRBV7-6	TRBD1	TRBJ2-5	CASSLGTGGGETQYF
TRBV29-1	NA	TRBJ2-2	CSVNRGTGELFF
TRBV6-2/TRBV6-3	NA	TRBJ2-3	CASSYQQGTQYF
TRBV5-4	TRBD1	TRBJ2-1	CASSLRQGNYNEQFF
TRBV12-5	NA	TRBJ1-2	CASGLDSFYGYTF
TRBV20-1	TRBD1	TRBJ2-7	CSASPETGVSYEQYF
TRBV5-1	NA	TRBJ2-3	CASSLGSSGTDTQYF
TRBV11-2	TRBD2	TRBJ2-1	CAVSRGDSYNEQFF
TRBV30	TRBD1	TRBJ1-2	CAWSPGQGGEYTF
TRBV6-5	TRBD1	TRBJ1-1	CASSLTGGLSEAFF
TRBV27	NA	TRBJ2-7	CASSLFIDHYEQYF
TRBV9	NA	TRBJ2-2	CASSGQGRDTGELFF
TRBV19	NA	TRBJ1-5	CASSISGSNSNQPQHF
TRBV5-1	TRBD2	TRBJ2-7	CASSLVGLAGARIYEQYF
TRBV11-2	NA	TRBJ2-7	CASSLVGAAASYEQYF
TRBV7-2	NA	TRBJ2-7	CASSLVVNSDVYEQYF
TRBV14	NA	TRBJ1-2	CASSQDQVYGYTF
TRBV5-1	TRBD1	TRBJ2-1	CASSLDRGDEQFF
TRBV10-1	NA	TRBJ2-7	CASSERKGGLDEQYF
TRBV19	NA	TRBJ1-1	CASRSPTVEAFF
TRBV9	NA	TRBJ2-1	CASSVAGVYNEQFF
TRBV5-3	TRBD2	TRBJ2-2	CARSSRLAGTGELFF
TRBV4-3	NA	TRBJ1-1	CASSQGGRATADTEAFF
TRBV6-5	NA	TRBJ1-2	CASSRMGRSGKGYTF
TRBV2	NA	TRBJ1-1	CASSTGHLGNTEAFF
TRBV10-3	NA	TRBJ2-7	CAIRLGDSLPYEQYF
TRBV2	TRBD2	TRBJ2-1	CASSKEWGGEQFF
TRBV9	TRBD2	TRBJ2-7	CASSANSGGYEQYF
TRBV5-1	NA	TRBJ1-5	CANREGDPRQPQHF
TRBV19	NA	TRBJ2-6	CASSLKADFSGANVLTF
TRBV29-1	TRBD2	TRBJ2-1	CSCSGTSGTNEQFF
TRBV4-1	NA	TRBJ1-2	CASSQDASGQSNGYTF
TRBV7-9	TRBD2	TRBJ2-7	CASSPQMGLAGASYEQYF